The next 8 T cell receptor beta chains were all read from a single sample in a study of identical twins. TCRdb reprocessed the 5' RACE reads via MiXCR and lists one record per CDR3 protein. The sample yields around 450,000 distinct CDR3 sequences, about 14% seen once. These data are also associated with another study on yellow fever vaccine responses in identical twins.

The specimen was CD4+ T cells sorted from blood. Receptors were obtained from a woman aged 18-29 years in good health.

This chain joins TRBV7-9 and TRBJ2-3; TRBD2 aligns across 12 bases. Per the germline V gene, CDR1 is SEHNR and CDR2 is FQNEAQ (reference sequence). The CDR3 length is 17 residues. V lost 4 bases and J lost 0; bases outside the gene matches: 5. CDR3 in DNA: TGTGCCAGCAGCTCAGGGGGACTAGCGGGTAGCACAGATACGCAGTATTTT. Protein: CASSSGGLAGSTDTQYF.

The chain uses TRBV7-2 and TRBJ2-3; no firm D call. The CDR3 is made up of 15 amino acids. The germline V gene has CDR1 SGHTA and CDR2 FQGNSA. The V and J ends lost 7 bases and 4 bases respectively, with 18 bases between them. CDR3 amino acids: CASMLTTLGPDTQYF. The CDR3 coding sequence is TGTGCCAGCATGCTCACGACTTTAGGGCCAGATACGCAGTATTTT.

This clonotype was detected only a few times. CDR3 DNA: TGTGCCAGCAGCCCCCGGATGAGGACAGGAGTTTACAATGAGCAGTTCTTC. It translates to CASSPRMRTGVYNEQFF. This chain links TRBV21-1 with TRBJ2-1; the listed D gene, TRBD1, was not tested against the DNA. TRBV21-1 is classified as a pseudogene. This CDR3 has 17 amino acids.

This clonotype was detected many times. This chain joins TRBV29-1 and TRBJ1-1; D is uncertain. The germline V gene encodes CDR1 SQVTM and CDR2 ANQGSEA. V was pared by 7 bases and J by 5 bases, with 11 bases between. The CDR3 is 11 residues long. CDR3 protein: CSARSMTEAFF. CDR3 in DNA: TGCAGCGCCAGATCAATGACTGAAGCTTTCTTT.

The V gene is TRBV25-1, the J gene TRBJ1-6; D is unresolved. V lost 6 bases, J lost 10 bases, and 10 bases lay in between. This CDR3 is built from 12 residues. Germline V gene lookup returns CDR1 MGHDK and CDR2 SYGVNS. The CDR3 sequence is CASRGSRSPLHF. CDR3 nucleotide sequence: TGTGCCAGCAGGGGATCTAGGTCACCCCTCCACTTT. Drawing the rest from reference TRBV25-1 and TRBJ1-6, the complete variable domain is EADIYQTPRYLVIGTGKKITLECSQTMGHDKMYWYQQDPGMELHLIHYSYGVNSTEKGDLSSESTVSRIRTEHFPLTLESARPSHTSQYLCASRGSRSPLHFGNGTRLTVT.

This clonotype has only a few counts. The chain is built from TRBV24-1 and TRBJ2-3; tentative D call: TRBD2 (5 bases). CDR3 size: 14 residues. Germline lookup yields CDR1 KGHDR and CDR2 SFDVKD. The V and J ends lost 2 bases and 3 bases respectively, with 8 bases between them. The CDR3 is CATSDYTRTDTQYF. CDR3 nucleotide sequence: TGTGCCACCAGTGATTACACTAGAACAGATACGCAGTATTTT.

This clonotype was seen only a few times. This chain links TRBV2 with TRBJ2-6; perhaps TRBD1 as D (5 bases). Germline CDR1 and CDR2: SNHLY and FYNNEI. CDR3 size: 14 residues. Trimming removed 1 base at V and 13 bases at J, with 14 bases between. The DNA of the CDR3 is TGTGCCAGCAGTGAAGAGACACAGGCAAGAGTCCTGACTTTC. Amino acids: CASSEETQARVLTF.

The rearrangement joins TRBV4-3 to TRBJ2-3, with D possibly matching TRBD1 (6 bases). The CDR3 runs to 17 residues. The germline V gene encodes CDR1 LGHNA and CDR2 YSLEER. V was pared by 0 bases and J by 0 bases, with 13 bases between. In DNA, the CDR3 is TGCGCCAGCAGCCAAGATTGGGGCAGGGGCAGCACAGATACGCAGTATTTT. This encodes CASSQDWGRGSTDTQYF.